A selection of T cell receptor beta chains follows, all from one sample in a study of blood T cell repertoires in COVID-19. TCRdb keeps only in-frame clones here, not all; method: immunoSEQ multiplex PCR. The sample lists around 170,000 clones; about 86% were seen once. Sequencing was performed on peripheral blood. All receptors derive from a man aged 25 to 40 with active or convalescent COVID-19. Each CDR3 is given with its conserved first and last residue. The D gene is left open where the match is weak. Only some rows state a clone size, as once, few, many or a class for expanded clones.

D gene: NA
J gene: TRBJ2-5
clone size: few
V gene: TRBV3-1/TRBV3-2
CDR3 protein: CASSDPSKTQYF
CDR3 DNA: TGTGCCAGCAGCGATCCCAGTAAGACCCAGTACTTC

D gene: NA
J gene: TRBJ1-2
clone size: NA
V gene: TRBV5-4
CDR3 protein: CASSRSGTLRNYGYTF
CDR3 DNA: TGTGCCAGCAGCCGAAGTGGGACATTAAGAAACTATGGCTACACCTTC

D gene: NA
J gene: TRBJ2-3
clone size: NA
V gene: TRBV24-1
CDR3 protein: CATSVGQVTLTDTQYF
CDR3 DNA: TGTGCCACCAGTGTGGGGCAGGTCACACTCACAGATACGCAGTATTTT

D gene: NA
J gene: TRBJ1-2
clone size: once
V gene: TRBV5-1
CDR3 protein: CASSNRAGYTF
CDR3 DNA: TGCGCCAGCAGCAACAGGGCTGGCTACACCTTC

D gene: NA
J gene: TRBJ1-5
clone size: NA
V gene: TRBV27
CDR3 protein: CASSLSRGGNQPQHF
CDR3 DNA: TGTGCCAGCAGTTTATCCAGGGGTGGCAATCAGCCCCAGCATTTT

D gene: TRBD1
J gene: TRBJ1-1
clone size: few
V gene: TRBV7-8
CDR3 protein: CASSLTGGGLNTEAFF
CDR3 DNA: TGTGCCAGCAGCTTGACAGGGGGAGGCTTGAACACTGAAGCTTTCTTT

D gene: TRBD2
J gene: TRBJ2-1
clone size: NA
V gene: TRBV27
CDR3 protein: CASSLLGGAGVEEQFF
CDR3 DNA: TGTGCCAGCAGTTTATTAGGCGGAGCGGGAGTCGAGGAGCAGTTCTTC

D gene: TRBD1
J gene: TRBJ1-5
clone size: NA
V gene: TRBV10-3
CDR3 protein: CAISLTGGNQPQHF
CDR3 DNA: TGTGCCATCAGCTTGACAGGGGGCAATCAGCCCCAGCATTTT

D gene: TRBD1
J gene: TRBJ2-3
clone size: NA
V gene: TRBV28
CDR3 protein: CASSPTGGTQYF
CDR3 DNA: TGTGCCAGCAGCCCGACAGGGGGAACGCAGTATTTT

D gene: TRBD2
J gene: TRBJ2-1
clone size: NA
V gene: TRBV7-2
CDR3 protein: CASSLTLAGYNEQFF
CDR3 DNA: TGTGCCAGCAGCTTAACGCTAGCGGGTTACAATGAGCAGTTCTTC

D gene: TRBD1
J gene: TRBJ2-3
clone size: NA
V gene: TRBV5-1
CDR3 protein: CASSLGDRGPTDTQYF
CDR3 DNA: TGCGCCAGCAGCTTGGGTGACAGGGGGCCCACAGATACGCAGTATTTT

D gene: TRBD1
J gene: TRBJ2-1
clone size: once
V gene: TRBV19
CDR3 protein: CASSTARDRGHNEQFF
CDR3 DNA: TGTGCCAGTAGTACAGCCCGGGACAGGGGCCACAATGAGCAGTTCTTC

D gene: TRBD2
J gene: TRBJ2-3
clone size: NA
V gene: TRBV27
CDR3 protein: CASSLSLGGGTDTQYF
CDR3 DNA: TGTGCCAGCAGCCTTTCTCTGGGAGGGGGCACAGATACGCAGTATTTT

D gene: NA
J gene: TRBJ1-6
clone size: NA
V gene: TRBV6-6
CDR3 protein: CASSRDNSPLHF
CDR3 DNA: TGTGCCAGCAGCCGGGATAATTCACCCCTCCACTTT

D gene: NA
J gene: TRBJ1-3
clone size: NA
V gene: TRBV18
CDR3 protein: CASSPGRGPSGNTIYF
CDR3 DNA: TGTGCCAGCTCACCTGGGAGAGGCCCCTCTGGAAACACCATATATTTT

D gene: TRBD2
J gene: TRBJ2-3
clone size: NA
V gene: TRBV7-9
CDR3 protein: CASSLGLAGVTDTQYF
CDR3 DNA: TGTGCCAGCAGCCTGGGACTAGCGGGGGTCACAGATACGCAGTATTTT

D gene: NA
J gene: TRBJ2-2
clone size: NA
V gene: TRBV6-4
CDR3 protein: CASSSLGGVPGELFF
CDR3 DNA: TGTGCCAGCAGTTCTCTCGGAGGGGTCCCCGGGGAGCTGTTTTTT

D gene: NA
J gene: TRBJ1-1
clone size: NA
V gene: TRBV4-1
CDR3 protein: CASSQDARTLTNTEAFF
CDR3 DNA: TGCGCCAGCAGCCAAGATGCCCGGACTCTGACGAACACTGAAGCTTTCTTT

D gene: NA
J gene: TRBJ1-1
clone size: NA
V gene: TRBV19
CDR3 protein: CASSFPTGLNTEAFF
CDR3 DNA: TGTGCCAGTAGTTTTCCTACAGGGCTGAACACTGAAGCTTTCTTT

D gene: NA
J gene: TRBJ2-1
clone size: NA
V gene: TRBV18
CDR3 protein: CASSPFQDNEQFF
CDR3 DNA: TGTGCCAGCTCACCATTTCAGGACAATGAGCAGTTCTTC

D gene: NA
J gene: TRBJ1-5
clone size: NA
V gene: TRBV30
CDR3 protein: CAWSSPSGVGNQPQHF
CDR3 DNA: TGTGCCTGGAGTTCTCCTTCCGGGGTGGGTAATCAGCCCCAGCATTTT

D gene: NA
J gene: TRBJ2-1
clone size: NA
V gene: TRBV7-2
CDR3 protein: CASSSRDINEQFF
CDR3 DNA: TGTGCCAGCAGCTCCCGGGACATCAATGAGCAGTTCTTC

D gene: NA
J gene: TRBJ1-1
clone size: NA
V gene: TRBV7-6
CDR3 protein: CASSPNDDNPEAFF
CDR3 DNA: TGTGCCAGCAGCCCAAACGATGACAACCCTGAAGCTTTCTTT

D gene: TRBD1
J gene: TRBJ2-5
clone size: NA
V gene: TRBV19
CDR3 protein: CASSPRRQGQETQYF
CDR3 DNA: TGTGCCAGTAGTCCACGAAGACAGGGCCAAGAGACCCAGTACTTC

D gene: TRBD1
J gene: TRBJ1-2
clone size: NA
V gene: TRBV6-5
CDR3 protein: CASSPTGALGGYTF
CDR3 DNA: TGTGCCAGCAGCCCCACAGGGGCTCTGGGTGGCTACACCTTC

D gene: TRBD2
J gene: TRBJ2-1
clone size: NA
V gene: TRBV9
CDR3 protein: CASSVVAGGLDNEQFF
CDR3 DNA: TGTGCCAGCAGCGTAGTAGCGGGAGGGCTCGACAATGAGCAGTTCTTC

D gene: TRBD1
J gene: TRBJ1-1
clone size: once
V gene: TRBV9
CDR3 protein: CASSLQDRPGSAGGAEAFF
CDR3 DNA: TGTGCCAGCAGCCTCCAGGACAGGCCGGGGTCTGCTGGAGGGGCAGAAGCTTTCTTT

D gene: NA
J gene: TRBJ1-1
clone size: NA
V gene: TRBV7-9
CDR3 protein: CASSSTVTNTEAFF
CDR3 DNA: TGTGCCAGCAGCTCGACAGTTACGAACACTGAAGCTTTCTTT

D gene: NA
J gene: TRBJ1-2
clone size: NA
V gene: TRBV7-9
CDR3 protein: CASSLYSNRGYGYTF
CDR3 DNA: TGTGCCAGCAGCCTTTACAGCAACCGGGGCTATGGCTACACCTTC

D gene: TRBD1
J gene: TRBJ1-4
clone size: NA
V gene: TRBV4-1
CDR3 protein: CASSLRPDGIRGQGNEKLFF
CDR3 DNA: TGCGCCAGCAGCCTAAGACCAGATGGTATCAGGGGGCAAGGTAATGAAAAACTGTTTTTT

D gene: TRBD1
J gene: TRBJ1-5
clone size: NA
V gene: TRBV15
CDR3 protein: CATSRDGGGGQPQHF
CDR3 DNA: TGTGCCACCAGCAGAGATGGAGGGGGCGGACAGCCCCAGCATTTT

D gene: TRBD1
J gene: TRBJ1-1
clone size: NA
V gene: TRBV6-5
CDR3 protein: CASSRQGTGTEAFF
CDR3 DNA: TGTGCCAGCAGCAGACAGGGAACGGGCACTGAAGCTTTCTTT

D gene: NA
J gene: TRBJ2-3
clone size: NA
V gene: TRBV25-1
CDR3 protein: CASSGRGSSTDTQYF
CDR3 DNA: TGTGCCAGCAGTGGGCGGGGTTCTAGCACAGATACGCAGTATTTT

D gene: NA
J gene: TRBJ1-2
clone size: NA
V gene: TRBV10-3
CDR3 protein: CAISENGDYGYTF
CDR3 DNA: TGTGCCATCAGTGAGAACGGGGACTATGGCTACACCTTC

D gene: TRBD1
J gene: TRBJ2-1
clone size: NA
V gene: TRBV6-2/TRBV6-3
CDR3 protein: CASSRTGVLIYGEQFF
CDR3 DNA: TGTGCCAGCAGTCGGACAGGGGTCCTTATCTACGGGGAGCAGTTCTTC

D gene: NA
J gene: TRBJ1-5
clone size: once
V gene: TRBV6-1
CDR3 protein: CASSDYTYGQPQHF
CDR3 DNA: TGTGCCAGCAGTGATTATACCTATGGTCAGCCCCAGCATTTT

D gene: TRBD1
J gene: TRBJ2-3
clone size: once
V gene: TRBV5-1
CDR3 protein: CASSPARTTGADTQYF
CDR3 DNA: TGCGCCAGCAGCCCGGCCCGCACGACAGGGGCCGATACGCAGTATTTT

D gene: NA
J gene: TRBJ1-2
clone size: few
V gene: TRBV19
CDR3 protein: CASTTGKIGGYTF
CDR3 DNA: TGTGCCAGCACAACAGGGAAAATTGGCGGCTACACCTTC

D gene: NA
J gene: TRBJ2-1
clone size: NA
V gene: TRBV4-1
CDR3 protein: CASSQEIQPYNEQFF
CDR3 DNA: TGCGCCAGCAGCCAAGAAATACAGCCTTACAATGAGCAGTTCTTC

D gene: NA
J gene: TRBJ1-1
clone size: NA
V gene: TRBV28
CDR3 protein: CASSFRPGLGGVRAGTEAFF
CDR3 DNA: TGTGCCAGCAGTTTTCGCCCAGGACTTGGAGGTGTAAGGGCGGGGACTGAAGCTTTCTTT